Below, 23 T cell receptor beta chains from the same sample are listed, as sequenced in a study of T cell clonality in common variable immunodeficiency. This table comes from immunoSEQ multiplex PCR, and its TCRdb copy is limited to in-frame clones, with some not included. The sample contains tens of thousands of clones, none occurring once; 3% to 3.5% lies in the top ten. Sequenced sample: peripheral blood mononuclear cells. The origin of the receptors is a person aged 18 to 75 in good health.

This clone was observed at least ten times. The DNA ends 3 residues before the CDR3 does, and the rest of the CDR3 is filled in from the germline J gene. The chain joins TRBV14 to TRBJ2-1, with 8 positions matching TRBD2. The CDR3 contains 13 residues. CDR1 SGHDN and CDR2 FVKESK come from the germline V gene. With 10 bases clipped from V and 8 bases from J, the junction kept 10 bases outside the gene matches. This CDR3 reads CATGTRHGDEQFF. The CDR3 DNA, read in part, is TGTGCCACCGGGACTAGGCACGGCGATGAG.

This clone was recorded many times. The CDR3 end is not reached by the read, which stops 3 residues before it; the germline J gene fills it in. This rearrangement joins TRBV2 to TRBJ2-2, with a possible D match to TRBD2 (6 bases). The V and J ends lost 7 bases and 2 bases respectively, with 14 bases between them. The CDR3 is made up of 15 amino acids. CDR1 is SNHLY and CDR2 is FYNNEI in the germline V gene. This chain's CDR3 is CASTSGLLNTGELFF. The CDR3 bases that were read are TGTGCCAGCACCTCAGGACTACTCAACACCGGGGAG.

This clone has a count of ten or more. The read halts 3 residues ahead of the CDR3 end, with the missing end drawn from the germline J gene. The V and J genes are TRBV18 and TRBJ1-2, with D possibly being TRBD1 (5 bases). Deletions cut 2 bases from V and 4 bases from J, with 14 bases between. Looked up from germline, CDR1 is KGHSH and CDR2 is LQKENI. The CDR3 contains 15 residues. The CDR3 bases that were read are TGTGCCAGCTCACCAAACTCCAGGGTGTCCTATGGC. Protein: CASSPNSRVSYG. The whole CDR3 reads CASSPNSRVSYGYTF.

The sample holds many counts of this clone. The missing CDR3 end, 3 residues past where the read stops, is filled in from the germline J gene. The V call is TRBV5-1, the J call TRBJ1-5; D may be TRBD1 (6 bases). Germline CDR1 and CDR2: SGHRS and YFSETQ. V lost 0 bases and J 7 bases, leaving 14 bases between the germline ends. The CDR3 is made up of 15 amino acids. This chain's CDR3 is CASSLEGGAGQPQHF. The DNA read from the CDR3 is TGCGCCAGCAGCTTGGAGGGGGGGGCAGGCCAGCCC. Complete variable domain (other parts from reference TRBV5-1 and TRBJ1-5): KAGVTQTPRYLIKTRGQQVTLSCSPISGHRSVSWYQQTPGQGLQFLFEYFSETQRNKGNFPGRFSGRQFSNSRSEMNVSTLELGDSALYLCASSLEGGAGQPQHFGDGTRLSIL.

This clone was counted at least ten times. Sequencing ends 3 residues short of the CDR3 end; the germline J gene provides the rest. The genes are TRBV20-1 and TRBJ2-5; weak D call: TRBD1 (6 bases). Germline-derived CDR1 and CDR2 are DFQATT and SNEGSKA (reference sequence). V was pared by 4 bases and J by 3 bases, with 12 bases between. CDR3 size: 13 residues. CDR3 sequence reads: CSANVPGEETQYF. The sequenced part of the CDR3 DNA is TGCAGTGCTAATGTTCCAGGGGAAGAGACC.

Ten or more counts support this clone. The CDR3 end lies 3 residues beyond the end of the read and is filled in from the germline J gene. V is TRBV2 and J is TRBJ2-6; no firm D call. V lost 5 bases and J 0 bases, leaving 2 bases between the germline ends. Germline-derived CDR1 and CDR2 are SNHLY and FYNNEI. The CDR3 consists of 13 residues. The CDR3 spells CASSLSGANVLTF. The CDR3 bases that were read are TGTGCCAGCAGTCTCTCTGGGGCCAACGTC.

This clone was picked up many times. The CDR3 sequence: CASRSRPGQGYEQYF. The DNA read from the CDR3 is TGTGCCAGCAGATCCCGGCCGGGACAGGGCTACGAG. J is TRBJ2-7 and V is TRBV7-8, with 9 positions matching TRBD1. Read data end 3 residues before the CDR3 end; the end is taken from the germline J gene. This CDR3 has 15 amino acids. Per the germline V gene, CDR1 is SGHVS and CDR2 is FQNEAQ. Trimming at V came to 6 bases and at J to 3 bases, leaving 9 bases not matched to a gene.

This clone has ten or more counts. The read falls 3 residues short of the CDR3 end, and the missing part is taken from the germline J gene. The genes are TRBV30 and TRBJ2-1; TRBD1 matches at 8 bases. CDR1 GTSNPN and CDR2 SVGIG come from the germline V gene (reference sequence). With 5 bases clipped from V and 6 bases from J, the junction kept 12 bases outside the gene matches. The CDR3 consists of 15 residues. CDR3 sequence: CAWGRTGFSINEQFF. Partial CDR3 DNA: TGTGCCTGGGGGCGGACAGGGTTCTCTATCAATGAG. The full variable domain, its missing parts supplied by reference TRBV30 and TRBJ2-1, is SQTIHQWPATLVQPVGSPLSLECTVEGTSNPNLYWYRQAAGRGLQLLFYSVGIGQISSEVPQNLSASRPQDRQFILSSKKLLLSDSGFYLCAWGRTGFSINEQFFGPGTRLTVL.

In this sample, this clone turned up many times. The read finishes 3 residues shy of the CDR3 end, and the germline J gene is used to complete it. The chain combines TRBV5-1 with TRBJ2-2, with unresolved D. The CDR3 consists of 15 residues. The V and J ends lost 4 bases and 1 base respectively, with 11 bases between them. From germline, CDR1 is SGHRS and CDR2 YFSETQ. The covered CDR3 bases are TGCGCCAGCAGCCGAGACTCTATGAACACCGGGGAG. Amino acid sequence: CASSRDSMNTGE. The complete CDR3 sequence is CASSRDSMNTGELFF.

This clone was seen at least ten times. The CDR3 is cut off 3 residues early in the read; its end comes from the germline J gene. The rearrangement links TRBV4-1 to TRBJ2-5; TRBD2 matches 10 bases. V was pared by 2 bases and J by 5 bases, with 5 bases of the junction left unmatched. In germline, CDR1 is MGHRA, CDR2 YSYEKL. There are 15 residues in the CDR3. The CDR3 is CASSQPSSGSETQYF. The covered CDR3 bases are TGCGCCAGCAGCCAACCTTCTAGCGGGAGCGAGACC.

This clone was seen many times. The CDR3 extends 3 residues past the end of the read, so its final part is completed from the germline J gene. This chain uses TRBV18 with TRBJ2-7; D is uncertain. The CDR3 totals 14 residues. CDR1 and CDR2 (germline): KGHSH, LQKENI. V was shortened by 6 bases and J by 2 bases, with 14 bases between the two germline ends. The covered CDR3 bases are TGTGCCAGCTCCCTCGACACGAATGCCTACGAG. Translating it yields CASSLDTNAYE. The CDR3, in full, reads CASSLDTNAYEQYF.

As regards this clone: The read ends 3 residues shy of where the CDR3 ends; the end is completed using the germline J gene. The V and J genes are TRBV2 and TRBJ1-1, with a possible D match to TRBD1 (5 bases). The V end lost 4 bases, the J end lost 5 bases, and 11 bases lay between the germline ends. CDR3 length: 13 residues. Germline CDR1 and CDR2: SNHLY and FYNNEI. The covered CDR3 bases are TGTGCCAGCAGTGTTTTGGGGCAAACTGAA. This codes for CASSVLGQTE. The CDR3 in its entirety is CASSVLGQTEAFF.

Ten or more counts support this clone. The CDR3 protein is CSASVAGATYNEQFF. CDR3 DNA (partial): TGCAGTGCGTCAGTAGCGGGAGCTACCTACAATGAG. The chain links TRBV20-1 to TRBJ2-1; 9 bases agree with TRBD2. The missing CDR3 end, 3 residues past where the read stops, is filled in from the germline J gene. CDR1 is DFQATT and CDR2 is SNEGSKA in the germline V gene (reference sequence). The V segment lost 6 bases and the J segment 2 bases; nucleotides outside the gene matches: 8. This CDR3 has 15 residues.

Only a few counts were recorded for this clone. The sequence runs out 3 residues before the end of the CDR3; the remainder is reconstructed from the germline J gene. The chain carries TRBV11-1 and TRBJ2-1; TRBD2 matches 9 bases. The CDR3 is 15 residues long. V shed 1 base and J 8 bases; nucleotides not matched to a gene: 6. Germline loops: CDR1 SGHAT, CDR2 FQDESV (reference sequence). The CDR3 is CASSLVAGGIHEQFF. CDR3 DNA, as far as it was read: TGTGCCAGCAGCTTAGTGGCGGGAGGGATCCATGAG.

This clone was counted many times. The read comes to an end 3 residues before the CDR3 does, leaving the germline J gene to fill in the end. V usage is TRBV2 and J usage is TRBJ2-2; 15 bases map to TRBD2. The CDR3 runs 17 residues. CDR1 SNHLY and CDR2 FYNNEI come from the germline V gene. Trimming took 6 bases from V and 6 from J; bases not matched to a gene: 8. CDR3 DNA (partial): TGTGCCAGCAGGCTCGGACTAGCGGGAGGGTACGCCGGGGAG. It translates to CASRLGLAGGYAGE. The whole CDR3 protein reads CASRLGLAGGYAGELFF.

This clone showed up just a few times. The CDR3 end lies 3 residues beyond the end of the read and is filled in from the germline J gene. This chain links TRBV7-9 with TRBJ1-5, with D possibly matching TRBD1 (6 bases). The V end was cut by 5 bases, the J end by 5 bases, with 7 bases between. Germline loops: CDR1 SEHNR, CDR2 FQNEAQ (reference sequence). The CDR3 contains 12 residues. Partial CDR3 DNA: TGTGCCAGCAGCCCAGGGGATCAGCCC. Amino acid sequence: CASSPGDQP. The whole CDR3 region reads CASSPGDQPQHF.

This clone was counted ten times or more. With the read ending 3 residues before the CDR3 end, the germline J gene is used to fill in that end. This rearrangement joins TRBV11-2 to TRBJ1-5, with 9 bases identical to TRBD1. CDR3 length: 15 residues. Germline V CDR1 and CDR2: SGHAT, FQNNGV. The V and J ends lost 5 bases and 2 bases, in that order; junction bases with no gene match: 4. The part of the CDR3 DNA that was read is TGTGCCAGCAGCGCGGGACAGGGCGGCAATCAGCCC. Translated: CASSAGQGGNQP. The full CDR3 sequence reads CASSAGQGGNQPQHF.

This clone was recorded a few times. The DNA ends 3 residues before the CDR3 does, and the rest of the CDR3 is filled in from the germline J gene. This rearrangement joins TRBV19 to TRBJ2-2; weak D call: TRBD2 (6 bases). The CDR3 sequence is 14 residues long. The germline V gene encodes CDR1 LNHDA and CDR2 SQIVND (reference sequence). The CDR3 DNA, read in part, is TGTGCCAGTAGCTCCGGGACTCCGAATGAAAAG. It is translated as CASSSGTPNEK. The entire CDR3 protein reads CASSSGTPNEKLFF.

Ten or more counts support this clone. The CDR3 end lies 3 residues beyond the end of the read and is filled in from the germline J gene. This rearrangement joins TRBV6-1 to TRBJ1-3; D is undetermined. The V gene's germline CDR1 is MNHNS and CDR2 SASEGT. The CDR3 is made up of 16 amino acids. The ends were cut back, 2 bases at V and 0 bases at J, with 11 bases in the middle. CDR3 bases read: TGTGCCAGCAGTGAACGGGTGGTATACTCTGGAAACACC. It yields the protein CASSERVVYSGNT. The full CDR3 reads CASSERVVYSGNTIYF.

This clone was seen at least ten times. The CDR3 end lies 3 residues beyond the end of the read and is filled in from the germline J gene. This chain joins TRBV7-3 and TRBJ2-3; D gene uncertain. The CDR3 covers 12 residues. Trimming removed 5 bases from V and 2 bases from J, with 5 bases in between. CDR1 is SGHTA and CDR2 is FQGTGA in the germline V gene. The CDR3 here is CASSPDTDTQYF. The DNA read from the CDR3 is TGTGCCAGCAGCCCAGACACAGATACG.

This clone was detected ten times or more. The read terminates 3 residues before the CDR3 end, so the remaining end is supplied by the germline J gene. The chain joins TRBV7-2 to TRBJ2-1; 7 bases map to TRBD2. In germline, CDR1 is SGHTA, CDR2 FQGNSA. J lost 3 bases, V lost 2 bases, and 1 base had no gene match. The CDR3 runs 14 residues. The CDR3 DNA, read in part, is TGTGCCAGCAGCTTAACTAGCGTCTACAATGAG. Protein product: CASSLTSVYNE. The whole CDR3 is CASSLTSVYNEQFF. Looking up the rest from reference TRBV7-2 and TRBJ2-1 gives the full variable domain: GAGVSQSPSNKVTEKGKDVELRCDPISGHTALYWYRQSLGQGLEFLIYFQGNSAPDKSGLPSDRFSAERTGGSVSTLTIQRTQQEDSAVYLCASSLTSVYNEQFFGPGTRLTVL.

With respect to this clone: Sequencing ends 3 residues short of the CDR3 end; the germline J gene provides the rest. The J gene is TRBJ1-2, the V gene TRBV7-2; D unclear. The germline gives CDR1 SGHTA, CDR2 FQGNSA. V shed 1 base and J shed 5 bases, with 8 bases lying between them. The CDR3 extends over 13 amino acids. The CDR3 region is CASSLDRGYGYTF. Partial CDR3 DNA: TGTGCCAGCAGCTTAGACCGCGGATATGGC.

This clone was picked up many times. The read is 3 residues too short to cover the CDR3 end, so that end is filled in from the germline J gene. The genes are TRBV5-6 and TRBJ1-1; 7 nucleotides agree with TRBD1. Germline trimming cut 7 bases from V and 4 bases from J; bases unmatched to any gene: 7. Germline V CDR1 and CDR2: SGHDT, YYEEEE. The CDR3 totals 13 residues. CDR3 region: CASLRGPFTEAFF. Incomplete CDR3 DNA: TGTGCCAGCCTAAGGGGGCCGTTCACTGAA.